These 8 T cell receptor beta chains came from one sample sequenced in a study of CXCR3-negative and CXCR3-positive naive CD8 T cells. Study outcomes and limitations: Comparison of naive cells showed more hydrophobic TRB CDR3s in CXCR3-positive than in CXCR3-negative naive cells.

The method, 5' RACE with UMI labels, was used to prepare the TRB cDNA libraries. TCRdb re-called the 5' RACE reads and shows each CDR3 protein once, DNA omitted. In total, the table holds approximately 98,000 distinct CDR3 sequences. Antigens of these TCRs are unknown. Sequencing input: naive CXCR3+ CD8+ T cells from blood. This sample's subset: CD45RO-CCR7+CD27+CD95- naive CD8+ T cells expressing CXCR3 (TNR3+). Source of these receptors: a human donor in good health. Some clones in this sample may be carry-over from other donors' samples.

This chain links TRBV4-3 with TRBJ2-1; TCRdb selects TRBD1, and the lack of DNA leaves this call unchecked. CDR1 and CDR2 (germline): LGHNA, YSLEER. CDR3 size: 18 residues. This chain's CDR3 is CASSQDPWQGEMGNEQFF.

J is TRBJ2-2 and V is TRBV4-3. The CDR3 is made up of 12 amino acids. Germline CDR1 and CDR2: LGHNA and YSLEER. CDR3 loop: CASSRVTGELFF.

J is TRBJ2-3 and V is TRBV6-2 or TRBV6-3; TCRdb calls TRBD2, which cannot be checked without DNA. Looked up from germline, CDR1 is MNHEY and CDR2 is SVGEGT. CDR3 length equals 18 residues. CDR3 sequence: CASSYDRGGTSGTDTQYF.

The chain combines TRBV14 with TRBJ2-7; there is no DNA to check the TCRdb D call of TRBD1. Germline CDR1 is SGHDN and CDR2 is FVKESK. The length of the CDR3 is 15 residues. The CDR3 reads CASSHVGTNTYEQYF.

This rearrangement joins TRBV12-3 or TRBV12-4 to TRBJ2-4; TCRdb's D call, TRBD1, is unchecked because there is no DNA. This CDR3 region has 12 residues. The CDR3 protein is CASSFRGNIQYF.

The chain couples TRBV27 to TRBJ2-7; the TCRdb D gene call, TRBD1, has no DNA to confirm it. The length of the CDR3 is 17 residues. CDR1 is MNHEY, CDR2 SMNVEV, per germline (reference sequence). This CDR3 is CASSLPQASGVFHEQYF.

This CDR3 reads CASSYGVVDTEAFF. J is TRBJ1-1 and V is TRBV6-2 or TRBV6-3. Per the germline V gene, CDR1 is MNHEY and CDR2 is SVGEGT. The CDR3 contains 14 residues.

This chain's CDR3 is CSVDQGADTEAFF. This sequence joins TRBV29-1 and TRBJ1-1; TCRdb returns TRBD1, unconfirmable since there is no DNA. Germline V CDR1 and CDR2: SQVTM, ANQGSEA. This CDR3 has 13 residues.